These 11 T cell receptor beta chains came from one sample sequenced in a study of blood T cells in healthy people across ages. The use of a sample-barcoded 5' primer and a J-beta primer mix characterized a second PCR of roughly 6 to 11 cycles. TCRdb recomputed calls from the 5' RACE reads with MiXCR, one row per CDR3 protein. The data show almost 800,000 distinct CDR3 sequences, 58% seen once. Source material: blood. The receptors were sampled from a man aged 25-45 years in good health.

The table lists this clonotype with a few counts. This chain connects TRBV4-2 to TRBJ2-3; maybe TRBD2 (6 bases). The CDR3 contains 14 residues. From germline, CDR1 is LGHNA and CDR2 YNFKEQ. V lost 4 bases and J 5 bases, leaving 13 bases between the germline ends. Written as DNA, the CDR3 is TGTGCCAGCAGCCCCCGGTGGGGAGGAGATACGCAGTATTTT. Its translation is CASSPRWGGDTQYF.

In its sample, this clonotype was seen many times. The chain is built from TRBV25-1 and TRBJ1-2; a possible D gene is TRBD1 (5 bases). V lost 0 bases, J lost 8 bases, and 7 bases lay in between. CDR1 MGHDK and CDR2 SYGVNS come from the germline V gene. There are 12 residues in the CDR3. The CDR3 loop reads CASSEYKGGYTF. The CDR3 coding sequence is TGTGCCAGCAGTGAATATAAGGGGGGCTACACCTTC.

This sequence joins TRBV15 and TRBJ2-5, with 8 bases identical to TRBD1. Unmatched junction bases numbered 6, after V lost 1 base and J lost 5 bases. This CDR3 comprises 15 residues. CDR1 is LNHNV and CDR2 is YYDKDF in the germline V gene (reference sequence). CDR3 amino acids: CATSRGDRGTETQYF. Here the CDR3 DNA reads TGTGCCACCAGCAGAGGCGACAGGGGTACTGAGACCCAGTACTTC.

The table lists this clonotype with a few counts. This CDR3 is CSASSRRTSSYEQYF. CDR3 sequence (DNA): TGCAGTGCTAGTTCTCGTCGGACTAGCAGCTACGAGCAGTACTTC. This rearrangement joins TRBV20-1 to TRBJ2-7, with 8 positions matching TRBD2. The V and J ends lost 3 bases and 3 bases, in that order; junction bases with no gene match: 10. Germline V lookup: CDR1 DFQATT, CDR2 SNEGSKA (reference sequence). The CDR3 has 15 amino acids.

The chain employs TRBV7-2 and TRBJ2-4, with D hard to call. V was cut by 3 bases and J by 6 bases, with 6 bases left in between. This CDR3 has 12 residues. Looked up from germline, CDR1 is SGHTA and CDR2 is FQGNSA. CDR3 loop: CASSFLGNIQYF. The CDR3 DNA reads TGTGCCAGCAGCTTTTTGGGAAACATTCAGTACTTC.

This clonotype was recorded a few times. The junction differs from germline at one of its ends, possibly a read error. The CDR3 loop is CASSLAIVTQFF. The CDR3 DNA reads TGTGCCAGCAGCCTAGCTATTGTCACTCAGTTCTTC. The chain recombines TRBV7-9 with TRBJ2-1, with D maybe TRBD2 (5 bases). This CDR3 is 12 amino acids long. Germline V gene sequence: CDR1 SEHNR, CDR2 FQNEAQ (reference sequence). The full variable domain, completed using reference TRBV7-9 and TRBJ2-1, is DTGVSQNPRHKITKRGQNVTFRCDPISEHNRLYWYRQTLGQGPEFLTYFQNEAQLEKSRLLSDRFSAERPKGSFSTLEIQRTEQGDSAMYLCASSLAIVTQFFGPGTRLTVL.

This chain joins TRBV21-1 and TRBJ2-3. TRBV21-1 represents a pseudogene. This CDR3 contains 11 residues. CDR3 nucleotides: TGTGCCCGCTGCTGGACAGATACGCAGTATTTT. Its protein is CARCWTDTQYF.

The chain combines TRBV7-9 with TRBJ1-2; perhaps TRBD1 as D (5 bases). This CDR3 has 15 amino acids. The germline V gene has CDR1 SEHNR and CDR2 FQNEAQ (reference sequence). The V and J ends lost 8 bases and 0 bases respectively, with 16 bases between them. The CDR3 region is CASGADLDPNYGYTF. CDR3 in DNA: TGTGCCAGCGGGGCAGACCTTGATCCTAACTATGGCTACACCTTC.

To note about this clonotype: The junction departs from the called germline gene at one end, perhaps through a read error. This rearrangement joins TRBV7-2 to TRBJ2-6; D might be TRBD2 (6 bases). The CDR3 has 16 amino acids. Per the germline V gene, CDR1 is SGHTA and CDR2 is FQGNSA. The CDR3 sequence: CAGSFSGGLGANVLTF. The CDR3 bases are TGTGCCGGCAGTTTCTCCGGGGGTCTCGGGGCCAACGTCCTGACTTTC.

The chain joins TRBV28 to TRBJ1-2; D is ambiguous. The germline CDR1 and CDR2 sequences are MDHEN and SYDVKM. Trimming removed 7 bases from V and 7 bases from J, with 25 bases in between. The CDR3 extends over 16 amino acids. DNA of the CDR3: TGTGCCAGCACCTCCCCCGACGGACGGCTCTCCGTTGGCTACACCTTC. It yields the protein CASTSPDGRLSVGYTF.

This sequence joins TRBV20-1 and TRBJ1-5; D not certain. Germline V gene data show CDR1 as DFQATT and CDR2 as SNEGSKA (reference sequence). Trimming removed 4 bases from V and 5 bases from J, with 18 bases in between. The CDR3 has 15 residues. CDR3 sequence (DNA): TGCAGTGCTATGAAGGACGGTCTCTCTTATCAGCCCCAGCATTTT. This gives the protein CSAMKDGLSYQPQHF.